These T cell receptor beta chains were read from a single sample in a study of blood T cell repertoires in COVID-19. Produced via immunoSEQ multiplex PCR; TCRdb's table is partial and in-frame only. This sample has about 100,000 clones, with approximately 85% found just once. The sequencing input was peripheral blood. These TCRs come from a man aged 55 to 69 with acute or convalescent COVID-19. The CDR3 runs from the conserved cysteine through the conserved F or W. D genes are given only for firm matches. Clone size is shown for a subset of rows, as once, few, many or a class of expanded clone.

J gene,D gene,clone size,V gene,CDR3 DNA,CDR3 protein
TRBJ1-4,TRBD1,-,TRBV28,TGTGCCAGCAGTCCACGGACAGGGGGCTATGAAAAACTGTTTTTT,CASSPRTGGYEKLFF
TRBJ1-2,-,-,TRBV5-6,TGTGCCAGCAGCTCGGGACATTTTGGCTACACCTTC,CASSSGHFGYTF
TRBJ2-2,TRBD1,-,TRBV18,TGTGCCAGCTCACCCCTTAGACAGGGCCCCGGGACCGGGGAGCTGTTTTTT,CASSPLRQGPGTGELFF
TRBJ2-5,TRBD2,-,TRBV18,TGTGCCAGCTCACCACCAACTAGCGGGGTCCAAGAGACCCAGTACTTC,CASSPPTSGVQETQYF
TRBJ1-4,TRBD1,-,TRBV6-1,TGTGCCAGCAGTGAACAGGGGGGAAAACTGTTTTTT,CASSEQGGKLFF
TRBJ1-4,TRBD1,-,TRBV29-1,TGCAGCGTCGAAGGGGACAGGACCGAGGGTAATGAAAAACTGTTTTTT,CSVEGDRTEGNEKLFF
TRBJ1-2,TRBD1,few,TRBV28,TGTGCCAGCATAACCGGACAGGGCGGTTCTGGCTACACCTTC,CASITGQGGSGYTF
TRBJ1-6,TRBD1,-,TRBV7-9,TGTGCCAGCAGCGCCAGACAGGGAGATAATTCACCCCTCCACTTT,CASSARQGDNSPLHF
TRBJ2-7,-,-,TRBV11-3,TGTGCCAGCAGCTTAGGGAGGAGCACCAGCAGCTACGAGCAGTACTTC,CASSLGRSTSSYEQYF
TRBJ1-1,-,-,TRBV6-5,TGTGCCAGCACCAACGGGGAGAACACTGAAGCTTTCTTT,CASTNGENTEAFF
TRBJ2-1,TRBD1,-,TRBV2,TGTGCCAGCAGACTCGACAGGGGCTCCTACAATGAGCAGTTCTTC,CASRLDRGSYNEQFF
TRBJ2-7,-,-,TRBV30,TGTGCCTGGGGTCGACAGTCCTACGAGCAGTACTTC,CAWGRQSYEQYF